These 28 T cell receptor beta chains were sequenced from one sample in a study of T-cell memory formation after mild COVID-19. TCRdb re-called the 5' RACE reads with MiXCR, one entry per CDR3 protein. The sample contains about 410,000 distinct CDR3 sequences, 20% to 25% of which appear only once. The sequenced material came from PBMCs or a T cell subset sorted from them (not recorded which). The receptors come from an adult woman who had mild COVID-19 (a few samples of this study predate the infection). Cell type and time point are not known.

This clonotype was seen a handful of times. The rearrangement joins TRBV7-2 to TRBJ1-5, with 7 bases lining up with TRBD1. J gave up 10 bases and V 5 bases, and 14 bases lay outside the gene matches. The length of the CDR3 is 15 residues. CDR1 and CDR2 (germline): SGHTA, FQGNSA. The DNA for the CDR3 is TGTGCCAGCAGCCCTGTGACAGGGACCTCGGTACCCCAGCATTTT. Its protein is CASSPVTGTSVPQHF.

This clonotype has just a few counts. The chain is built from TRBV7-8 and TRBJ2-7; TRBD2 might be the D (6 bases). Trimming shortened V by 5 bases and J by 2 bases, and 10 bases separated the two germline ends. This CDR3 spans 13 amino acids. Germline-derived CDR1 and CDR2 are SGHVS and FQNEAQ. Written as DNA, the CDR3 is TGTGCCAGCAGCCCGGGAGCGACCTACGAGCAGTACTTC. It encodes CASSPGATYEQYF.

V is TRBV25-1 and J is TRBJ1-1; 9 nucleotides agree with TRBD1. This CDR3 comprises 14 residues. With 1 base clipped from V and 8 bases from J, the junction kept 5 bases outside the gene matches. The germline gives CDR1 MGHDK, CDR2 SYGVNS. This CDR3 reads CASSEWTGQGEAFF. CDR3 in DNA: TGTGCCAGCAGTGAATGGACGGGACAGGGAGAAGCTTTCTTT.

This clonotype was observed a handful of times. This sequence joins TRBV13 and TRBJ1-1; D is perhaps TRBD1 (6 bases). From germline, CDR1 is PRHDT and CDR2 FYEKMQ (reference sequence). The V and J ends lost 2 bases and 3 bases respectively, with 13 bases between them. The CDR3 is 15 residues long. CDR3 DNA sequence: TGTGCCAGCAGCTTATCAGGGGAGGCGCACACTGAAGCTTTCTTT. This sequence encodes CASSLSGEAHTEAFF.

As to this clonotype: One end of the junction is discordant with germline, which a read error may explain. The chain links TRBV7-9 to TRBJ1-2; TRBD1 agrees at 7 bases. The length of the CDR3 is 15 residues. CDR1 SEHNR and CDR2 FQNEAQ come from the germline V gene (reference sequence). CDR3 protein: CAGSLTWGTEDGYTF. The CDR3 bases are TGTGCCGGCAGCCTCACCTGGGGGACAGAGGATGGCTACACCTTC.

The chain uses TRBV20-1 and TRBJ2-5; 14 bases are a match to TRBD2. With V trimmed by 2 bases and J by 5 bases, 4 bases remained unmatched. CDR1 is DFQATT, CDR2 SNEGSKA, per germline (reference sequence). The CDR3 sequence is 15 residues long. The CDR3 nucleotides read TGCAGTGCTAGATGGGGACTAGCGGGAGTGGAGACCCAGTACTTC. Residues: CSARWGLAGVETQYF.

The J gene is TRBJ2-5, the V gene TRBV18; no definite D call. Germline V gene sequence: CDR1 KGHSH, CDR2 LQKENI. The CDR3 is 14 residues long. V was trimmed by 0 bases and J by 2 bases, leaving 7 bases between them. The CDR3 sequence is CASSPPRLQETQYF. CDR3 coding DNA: TGTGCCAGCTCACCACCAAGGCTTCAAGAGACCCAGTACTTC.

This clonotype has at least ten counts. The chain combines TRBV20-1 with TRBJ1-5, with D uncertain. Germline V gives CDR1 DFQATT, CDR2 SNEGSKA (reference sequence). V was cut by 1 base and J by 0 bases, with 7 bases left in between. The length of the CDR3 is 14 residues. CDR3 in amino acids: CSARVGSSNQPQHF. In DNA, the CDR3 is TGCAGTGCTAGAGTTGGCAGTAGCAATCAGCCCCAGCATTTT.

The chain has TRBV5-6 and TRBJ2-1, with 9 bases aligning to TRBD1. Germline assignment: CDR1 SGHDT and CDR2 YYEEEE. This CDR3 region has 14 residues. The V gene end was trimmed by 6 bases and the J gene end by 9 bases; junction bases not matched to a gene: 10. The CDR3 DNA follows: TGTGCCAGCATCGGGGACAGGGAGATAGTTGAGCAGTTCTTC. Protein: CASIGDREIVEQFF.

As concerns this clonotype: An end of the junction differs from the germline gene, which may be a read error. The gene calls are TRBV7-7 and TRBJ2-2; 7 bases map to TRBD1. The germline CDR1 and CDR2 sequences are SSHAT and FNYEAQ (reference sequence). This CDR3 has 14 residues. The CDR3 spells CASSSLQGAGELFF. CDR3 DNA sequence: TGTGCTAGCAGCTCACTCCAGGGGGCCGGGGAGCTGTTTTTT.

This chain joins TRBV19 and TRBJ2-5, with 8 bases lining up with TRBD1. Germline V lookup: CDR1 LNHDA, CDR2 SQIVND (reference sequence). This CDR3 has 14 amino acids. The ends lost 5 bases at V and 5 bases at J; junction bases unmatched: 7. This CDR3 reads CASSSQGARETQYF. Written as DNA, the CDR3 is TGTGCCAGTAGTTCGCAGGGGGCGCGGGAGACCCAGTACTTC.

The chain links TRBV5-1 to TRBJ2-1; 15 bases are shared with TRBD2. The CDR3 runs 17 residues. The germline V gene has CDR1 SGHRS and CDR2 YFSETQ. The trim removed 4 bases at V and 7 bases at J, leaving 9 bases unmatched. The CDR3 sequence: CASSGLAGGSQGNEQFF. DNA of the CDR3: TGCGCCAGCAGCGGACTAGCGGGGGGGAGCCAAGGGAATGAGCAGTTCTTC.

This clonotype was seen only a few times. This chain connects TRBV20-1 to TRBJ2-7; tentative D call: TRBD2 (5 bases). CDR3 length equals 14 residues. Germline lookup yields CDR1 DFQATT and CDR2 SNEGSKA (reference sequence). Trimming pared 2 bases from V and 3 bases from J, leaving 14 bases between. CDR3 DNA: TGCAGTGCTAGACCCTCACCGGGAATCTACGAGCAGTACTTC. Protein product: CSARPSPGIYEQYF.

V is TRBV24-1 and J is TRBJ2-5, with TRBD2 identical over 10 bases. Looked up from germline, CDR1 is KGHDR and CDR2 is SFDVKD. V dropped 2 bases and J dropped 4; count of bases not matched to a gene: 6. The CDR3 contains 16 residues. This chain's CDR3 is CATSDSKGLATETQYF. DNA of the CDR3: TGTGCCACCAGTGATTCCAAGGGACTAGCGACAGAGACCCAGTACTTC.

This clonotype was counted a few times. The chain joins TRBV7-2 to TRBJ1-1; the D gene is possibly TRBD1 (6 bases). This CDR3 is 14 amino acids long. Trimming cost V 1 base and J 3 bases, with 9 bases left between them. Germline values: CDR1 SGHTA, CDR2 FQGNSA. In DNA, the CDR3 is TGTGCCAGCAGCTTAGTCAGGGGTTACACTGAAGCTTTCTTT. It yields the protein CASSLVRGYTEAFF.

The chain links TRBV12-3 or TRBV12-4 to TRBJ2-6, with D unclear. Trimming cost V 6 bases and J 0 bases, with 12 bases left between them. The CDR3 loop spans 16 amino acids. CDR3 sequence reads: CASRQNIRSGANVLTF. CDR3 coding DNA: TGTGCCAGCAGACAAAACATCCGCTCTGGGGCCAACGTCCTGACTTTC.

V and J are TRBV6-5 and TRBJ1-1; maybe TRBD1 (6 bases). Trimming removed 0 bases at V and 1 base at J, with 6 bases between. This CDR3 comprises 14 residues. CDR1 is MNHEY, CDR2 SVGAGI, per germline. In nucleotides, the CDR3 is TGTGCCAGCAGTTACTCGGGGGCGAACACTGAAGCTTTCTTT. Translated: CASSYSGANTEAFF.

The chain has TRBV4-1 and TRBJ2-5; weak D call: TRBD2 (7 bases). This CDR3 spans 15 amino acids. The germline V gene encodes CDR1 MGHRA and CDR2 YSYEKL. Trimming cost V 5 bases and J 5 bases, with 18 bases left between them. CDR3 residues: CASSAFGGPLETQYF. The CDR3 DNA reads TGCGCCAGCAGCGCGTTCGGGGGGCCATTGGAGACCCAGTACTTC.

The chain uses TRBV12-3 or TRBV12-4 and TRBJ1-2; 9 bases agree with TRBD1. The CDR3 is 15 amino acids. Trimming cost V 1 base and J 6 bases; bases outside gene matches: 6. The CDR3 nucleotides read TGTGCCAGCAGTTTAGGGACAGGGGTATGGGATGGCTACACCTTC. Protein product: CASSLGTGVWDGYTF.

The V call is TRBV4-2, the J call TRBJ1-3, with unresolved D. CDR1 is LGHNA, CDR2 YNFKEQ, per germline. The germline V and J ends were trimmed by 8 bases and 3 bases, with 5 bases remaining between them. This CDR3 is 11 amino acids long. Here the CDR3 reads CASGGGNTIYF. The CDR3 DNA reads as TGTGCCAGCGGCGGTGGAAACACCATATATTTT.

This clonotype was detected a few times. The chain has TRBV29-1 and TRBJ2-1, with a tentative D call TRBD2 (6 bases). Germline CDR1 reads SQVTM; CDR2 reads ANQGSEA. Trimming removed 5 bases at V and 6 bases at J, with 17 bases between. This CDR3 region has 14 residues. The CDR3 here is CSVIHGGPGNEQFF. CDR3 nucleotides: TGCAGCGTTATACACGGAGGGCCAGGCAATGAGCAGTTCTTC.

This clonotype was seen a handful of times. The chain joins TRBV7-3 to TRBJ2-7, with D perhaps matching TRBD2 (6 bases). The CDR3 is 15 residues long. The germline V gene encodes CDR1 SGHTA and CDR2 FQGTGA. Trimming pared 4 bases from V and 0 bases from J, leaving 13 bases between. The CDR3 DNA sequence: TGTGCCAGCAGCTCCCAAGCGGGTAGCTCCTACGAGCAGTACTTC. It is translated as CASSSQAGSSYEQYF.

The J gene is TRBJ2-7, the V gene TRBV9; a possible D gene is TRBD1 (7 bases). The CDR3 extends over 17 amino acids. CDR1 and CDR2 from the germline V gene are SGDLS and YYNGEE. With 3 bases removed from V and 2 bases from J, the gap between germline ends came to 21 bases. CDR3 in amino acids: CASSAGVGGGRAYEQYF. CDR3 DNA sequence: TGTGCCAGCAGCGCCGGAGTAGGAGGGGGCAGAGCCTACGAGCAGTACTTC. Variable domain in full (rest from reference TRBV9 and TRBJ2-7): DSGVTQTPKHLITATGQRVTLRCSPRSGDLSVYWYQQSLDQGLQFLIQYYNGEERAKGNILERFSAQQFPDLHSELNLSSLELGDSALYFCASSAGVGGGRAYEQYFGPGTRLTVT.

This clonotype was observed a handful of times. This CDR3 reads CASSVTSTQGGELFF. In DNA form, the CDR3 reads TGCGCCAGCAGCGTGACTAGCACCCAGGGCGGGGAGCTGTTTTTT. The chain employs TRBV5-1 and TRBJ2-2, with TRBD2 matching over 7 bases. The CDR3 runs 15 residues. V was clipped by 4 bases and J by 7 bases; unmatched bases: 10. Germline assignment: CDR1 SGHRS and CDR2 YFSETQ.

This clonotype was seen more than once but under ten times. This chain links TRBV4-2 with TRBJ2-7; D tentatively fits TRBD1 or TRBD2 (5 bases each). CDR3 length: 15 residues. Germline CDR1 LGHNA, CDR2 YNFKEQ. V lost 6 bases and J lost 3, with 18 bases in between. The DNA for the CDR3 is TGTGCCAGCAGTTTTAACCTGGGACGGGGCTACGAGCAGTACTTC. This encodes CASSFNLGRGYEQYF.

This clonotype appeared a few times. V and J are TRBV29-1 and TRBJ1-4; TRBD1 matches at 8 bases. Germline CDR1 SQVTM, CDR2 ANQGSEA. V gave up 5 bases and J gave up 6 bases; unmatched junction bases: 11. This CDR3 contains 15 residues. The CDR3 nucleotides read TGCAGCGTTTCTGGGTCGTCAGGGGGCTATGAAAAACTGTTTTTT. Its protein is CSVSGSSGGYEKLFF.

This clonotype came up a few times. The chain uses TRBV9 and TRBJ2-5, with TRBD2 matching 10 bases. With V trimmed by 0 bases and J by 5 bases, 7 bases remained unmatched. The CDR3 spans 16 residues. CDR1 and CDR2 (germline): SGDLS, YYNGEE. This CDR3 is CASSVGLAGDSETQYF. CDR3 bases: TGTGCCAGCAGCGTAGGGCTAGCGGGGGACTCTGAGACCCAGTACTTC. Based on the CDR3 plus reference TRBV9 and TRBJ2-5, the full variable domain is DSGVTQTPKHLITATGQRVTLRCSPRSGDLSVYWYQQSLDQGLQFLIQYYNGEERAKGNILERFSAQQFPDLHSELNLSSLELGDSALYFCASSVGLAGDSETQYFGPGTRLLVL.

This clonotype was found a few times. CDR3 amino acids: CASSKQMNTEAFF. Here the CDR3 DNA reads TGTGCCAGCAGCAAACAAATGAACACTGAAGCTTTCTTT. The V and J genes are TRBV7-2 and TRBJ1-1; D uncertain. The germline gives CDR1 SGHTA, CDR2 FQGNSA. CDR3 length: 13 residues. The V gene lost 5 bases and the J gene lost 0 bases, with 7 bases spanning the gap. The entire variable domain, with the rest obtained from reference TRBV7-2 and TRBJ1-1, is as follows: GAGVSQSPSNKVTEKGKDVELRCDPISGHTALYWYRQSLGQGLEFLIYFQGNSAPDKSGLPSDRFSAERTGGSVSTLTIQRTQQEDSAVYLCASSKQMNTEAFFGQGTRLTVV.